These T cell receptor beta chains were read from a single sample in a study of blood T cell repertoires in COVID-19. Profiling relied on immunoSEQ multiplex PCR, and the TCRdb table lists in-frame clones only, not all of them. Of almost 200,000 clones detected, roughly 90% appear once; the ten largest clones hold around 8%. Sample: PBMCs or T cells enriched from blood (not recorded which). All receptors derive from a woman between 18 and 29 years old who had recovered from COVID-19. Each CDR3 is given with its conserved first and last residue. Size values are once, few and many counts, or a class for expanded clones, and some rows have none.

clone size: once
V gene: TRBV20-1
CDR3 protein: CSALQVNEQFF

clone size: .
V gene: TRBV6-1
CDR3 protein: CASSDLGRGASQPQHF

clone size: .
V gene: TRBV3-1/TRBV3-2
CDR3 protein: CASSEAGTVGWGYTF

clone size: .
V gene: TRBV2
CDR3 protein: CASSEREAAWGTQYF

clone size: once
V gene: TRBV5-1
CDR3 protein: CASSMTGEGGSPLHF

clone size: .
V gene: TRBV27
CDR3 protein: CASSMGLRGNEQYF

clone size: .
V gene: TRBV7-9
CDR3 protein: CASSWDSYEQYF

clone size: .
V gene: TRBV11-2
CDR3 protein: CASSLRGQGAIFSYNEQFF

clone size: .
V gene: TRBV6-5
CDR3 protein: CASSLSSGVSYEQYF

clone size: few
V gene: TRBV11-2
CDR3 protein: CASSSRAGDLNSPLHF

clone size: .
V gene: TRBV29-1
CDR3 protein: CSVDSGVNYGYTF

clone size: .
V gene: TRBV4-1
CDR3 protein: CASRFDRVRAGELFF

clone size: few
V gene: TRBV11-2
CDR3 protein: CASSFPAGNTIYF

clone size: .
V gene: TRBV12-3/TRBV12-4
CDR3 protein: CASSRTGYQPQHF

clone size: .
V gene: TRBV7-4
CDR3 protein: CASSLVTGGPGVGSLTF

clone size: .
V gene: TRBV14
CDR3 protein: CASSLRTSGGQETQYF

clone size: .
V gene: TRBV18
CDR3 protein: CASSPMDRNTDTQYF

clone size: .
V gene: TRBV27
CDR3 protein: CASRPGQGYEQYF

clone size: .
V gene: TRBV27
CDR3 protein: CASSADRVGNTEAFF

clone size: .
V gene: TRBV7-6
CDR3 protein: CASSSIRGSSTDTQYF

clone size: .
V gene: TRBV7-8
CDR3 protein: CASSLALRGPGGFEQYF

clone size: .
V gene: TRBV15
CDR3 protein: CATSPGQGYVEQFF

clone size: .
V gene: TRBV30
CDR3 protein: CAWDRNGGDAFF

clone size: .
V gene: TRBV10-3
CDR3 protein: CAIREDSEAFF

clone size: .
V gene: TRBV7-9
CDR3 protein: CASSFVGNTEAFF